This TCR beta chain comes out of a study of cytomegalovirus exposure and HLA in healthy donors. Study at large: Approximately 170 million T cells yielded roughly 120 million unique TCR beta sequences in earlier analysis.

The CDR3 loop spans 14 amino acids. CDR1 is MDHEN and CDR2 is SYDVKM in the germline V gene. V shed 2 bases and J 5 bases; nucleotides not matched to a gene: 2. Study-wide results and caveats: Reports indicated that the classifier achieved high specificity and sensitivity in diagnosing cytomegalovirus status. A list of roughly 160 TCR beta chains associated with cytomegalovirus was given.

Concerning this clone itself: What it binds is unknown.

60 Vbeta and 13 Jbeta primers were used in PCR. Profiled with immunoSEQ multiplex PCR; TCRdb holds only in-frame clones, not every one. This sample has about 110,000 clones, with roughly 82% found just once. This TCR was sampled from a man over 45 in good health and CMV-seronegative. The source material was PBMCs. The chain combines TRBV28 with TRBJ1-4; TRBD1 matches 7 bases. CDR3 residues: CASSLGQDNEKLFF. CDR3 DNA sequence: TGTGCCAGCAGTTTAGGACAGGACAATGAAAAACTGTTTTTT. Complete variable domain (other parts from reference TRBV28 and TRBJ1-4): DVKVTQSSRYLVKRTGEKVFLECVQDMDHENMFWYRQDPGLGLRLIYFSYDVKMKEKGDIPEGYSVSREKKERFSLILESASTNQTSMYLCASSLGQDNEKLFFGSGTQLSVL.